This entry lists 4 T cell receptor beta chains sequenced from one sample in a study of response to subunit inactivated influenza vaccine. Each CDR3 protein gets one entry after TCRdb re-called the RT-PCR reads with MiXCR. Of approximately 530,000 distinct CDR3 sequences listed, approximately 12% are singletons. The sequencing used PBMCs from blood, collected 40 to 50 days after vaccination. Every receptor here comes from a man over 45 who received an inactivated influenza vaccine.

This clonotype was detected many times. The J gene is TRBJ2-1, the V gene TRBV9; D is unclear. Germline V gives CDR1 SGDLS, CDR2 YYNGEE. The CDR3 consists of 17 residues. V was shortened by 0 bases and J by 0 bases, with 13 bases between the two germline ends. DNA for the CDR3: TGTGCCAGCAGCGTAGCCTCACCTCGGAGCTCCTACAATGAGCAGTTCTTC. Its protein is CASSVASPRSSYNEQFF.

This clonotype was recorded many times. The rearrangement joins TRBV7-8 to TRBJ2-3; D is undetermined. V gave up 2 bases and J gave up 7 bases, with 7 bases separating them. Germline values: CDR1 SGHVS, CDR2 FQNEAQ. The CDR3 is 12 amino acids. CDR3 sequence reads: CASSLKSYTQYF. The CDR3 DNA reads TGTGCCAGCAGCTTAAAATCGTATACGCAGTATTTT.

The sample holds a few counts of this clonotype. The rearrangement uses TRBV20-1 and TRBJ2-1, with D perhaps matching TRBD2 (6 bases). CDR1 DFQATT and CDR2 SNEGSKA come from the germline V gene (reference sequence). Trimming pared 3 bases from V and 3 bases from J, leaving 15 bases between. CDR3 length: 15 residues. This chain's CDR3 is CSARRLAPLYNEQFF. CDR3 bases: TGCAGTGCTAGGCGCCTAGCGCCCCTCTACAATGAGCAGTTCTTC.

At least ten counts were recorded for this clonotype. V and J are TRBV12-3 or TRBV12-4 and TRBJ2-7; D is ambiguous. V lost 7 bases and J lost 6, with 19 bases in between. The CDR3 runs 14 residues. CDR3 coding DNA: TGTGCCAGCACCAATTCAAGGGAATCCCGCGAGCAGTACTTC. Its translation: CASTNSRESREQYF.